This passage covers 9 T cell receptor beta chains from one sample sequenced in a study of regulatory T cells in long-lasting Graves disease. This sample's time point: newly diagnosed GD, antithyroid drugs for less than 3 months. From RNA extracted from PBMCs, the TCR library was made. Arm-PCR with iRepertoire HTBI primers amplified the CDR3 regions for these TCR beta libraries. In TCRdb, the multiplex PCR reads were re-called with MiXCR into one record per CDR3 protein. Counted here are roughly 420,000 distinct CDR3 sequences, 16% occurring once; the ten biggest clones make up around 11%. The sample was also linked to a second study, of T cells in Graves' hyperthyroidism and ophthalmopathy.

The source material was peripheral blood mononuclear cells (PBMCs), sampled at new diagnosis, from a patient treated with antithyroid drugs. All receptors come from a woman in her twenties or thirties with Graves disease.

This clonotype appeared many times. The chain joins TRBV28 to TRBJ2-2, with a possible D match to TRBD2 (6 bases). The germline V and J ends were trimmed by 8 bases and 5 bases, with 12 bases remaining between them. The CDR3 is made up of 13 amino acids. Germline V gene sequence: CDR1 MDHEN, CDR2 SYDVKM. The CDR3 DNA follows: TGTGCCAGCCGGATACGGGGGACCGGGGAGCTGTTTTTT. Translated: CASRIRGTGELFF.

This clonotype was counted ten times or more. This chain connects TRBV12-3 or TRBV12-4 to TRBJ1-5; D is ambiguous. V lost 6 bases to trimming and J lost 5 bases, with 5 bases between them. The CDR3 has 11 amino acids. The CDR3 DNA follows: TGTGCCAGCAGCACGGATCAGCCCCAGCATTTT. This codes for CASSTDQPQHF.

This clonotype appeared a few times. V usage is TRBV27 and J usage is TRBJ2-5; D ambiguous. Trimming stripped 7 bases from V and 7 bases from J, with 22 bases between. Germline lookup yields CDR1 MNHEY and CDR2 SMNVEV (reference sequence). The CDR3 sequence is 15 residues long. CDR3 coding DNA: TGTGCCAGCAAAAGCACCGGCAGTAATGGGTGGACCCAGTACTTC. Residues: CASKSTGSNGWTQYF.

Many counts were recorded for this clonotype. V gene TRBV18 combines with J gene TRBJ2-4; D might be TRBD1 (6 bases). The CDR3 is made up of 17 amino acids. From germline, CDR1 is KGHSH and CDR2 LQKENI. The ends were cut back, 2 bases at V and 1 base at J, with 15 bases in the middle. CDR3 bases: TGTGCCAGCTCACCAAGCAGGGGCGCCGGTGCCAAAAACATTCAGTACTTC. Encoded protein: CASSPSRGAGAKNIQYF.

This clonotype was counted a single time. This sequence joins TRBV30 and TRBJ2-7; possibly TRBD1 or TRBD2 for D (5 bases each). V was pared by 5 bases and J by 2 bases, with 10 bases between. Germline-derived CDR1 and CDR2 are GTSNPN and SVGIG (reference sequence). This CDR3 contains 12 residues. The CDR3 loop is CAWGDGTYEQYF. CDR3 nucleotide sequence: TGTGCCTGGGGGGACGGCACCTACGAGCAGTACTTC. The whole variable domain, filled in from reference TRBV30 and TRBJ2-7, reads SQTIHQWPATLVQPVGSPLSLECTVEGTSNPNLYWYRQAAGRGLQLLFYSVGIGQISSEVPQNLSASRPQDRQFILSSKKLLLSDSGFYLCAWGDGTYEQYFGPGTRLTVT.

This clonotype was recorded at least ten times. The rearrangement uses TRBV11-2 and TRBJ2-1; D call uncertain. V gave up 4 bases and J gave up 10 bases, with 11 bases separating them. The CDR3 is made up of 12 amino acids. Germline-derived CDR1 and CDR2 are SGHAT and FQNNGV. The CDR3 here is CASSSRPREQFF. The CDR3, as DNA: TGTGCCAGCAGCTCACGGCCAAGGGAGCAGTTCTTC.

This clonotype occurred many times. V gene TRBV18 combines with J gene TRBJ2-7; the D gene could be TRBD1 or TRBD2 (6 bases each). This CDR3 comprises 16 residues. V was shortened by 2 bases and J by 0 bases, with 14 bases between the two germline ends. CDR1 KGHSH and CDR2 LQKENI come from the germline V gene. CDR3 amino acids: CASSPSGGGGSYEQYF. CDR3 nucleotide sequence: TGTGCCAGCTCACCATCGGGCGGAGGGGGCTCCTACGAGCAGTACTTC.

As regards this clonotype: This may come from a read error, since a much larger clone is one base off. The chain employs TRBV20-1 and TRBJ2-7; D may be TRBD1 (8 bases). The CDR3 runs 14 residues. Germline V gives CDR1 DFQATT, CDR2 SNEGSKA (reference sequence). The CDR3 spells CSARDQGARRERYF. The CDR3 nucleotides read TGCAGTGCTAGAGATCAGGGGGCCAGGCGGGAGCGGTACTTC.

In this sample, this clonotype turned up a few times. The chain employs TRBV19 and TRBJ1-1, with 9 bases lining up with TRBD1. Per the germline V gene, CDR1 is LNHDA and CDR2 is SQIVND (reference sequence). With V trimmed by 3 bases and J by 5 bases, 4 bases remained unmatched. This CDR3 has 14 amino acids. CDR3 protein: CASSMGQGRTEAFF. CDR3 DNA: TGTGCCAGTAGTATGGGACAGGGCAGAACTGAAGCTTTCTTT.